The 8 T cell receptor beta chains given below trace back to one sample, sequenced in a study of cytomegalovirus exposure and HLA in healthy donors. PCR employed 60 Vbeta and 13 Jbeta primers. This table comes from immunoSEQ multiplex PCR, and its TCRdb copy is limited to in-frame clones, with some not included. The repertoire holds some 150,000 clones, with around 81% as singletons. Specimen: PBMCs. Receptor source: a man between 45 and 60 years old in good health and CMV-seronegative.

This chain uses TRBV6-1 with TRBJ1-4; D might be TRBD1 (5 bases). The CDR3 extends over 18 amino acids. Per germline, CDR1 MNHNS and CDR2 SASEGT. The V end lost 1 base, the J end lost 7 bases, and 22 bases lay between the germline ends. CDR3 nucleotide sequence: TGTGCCAGCAGTGAAGGGGGACTAGCGTCCATTGGGCCTGAAAAACTGTTTTTT. It specifies CASSEGGLASIGPEKLFF.

This chain connects TRBV2 to TRBJ2-6; tentatively, D is TRBD1 (5 bases). Germline CDR1 reads SNHLY; CDR2 reads FYNNEI. The CDR3 is made up of 16 amino acids. Trimming pared 4 bases from V and 2 bases from J, leaving 12 bases between. The CDR3 reads CASSGASRAGANVLTF. For the CDR3, the DNA is TGTGCCAGCAGTGGAGCGTCCAGGGCTGGGGCCAACGTCCTGACTTTC.

The chain links TRBV28 to TRBJ1-4; TRBD1 agrees at 7 bases. From germline, CDR1 is MDHEN and CDR2 SYDVKM. Unmatched junction bases numbered 10, after V lost 7 bases and J lost 8 bases. There are 14 residues in the CDR3. The CDR3: CASIYKGAGEKLFF. CDR3 bases: TGTGCCAGCATCTATAAGGGGGCAGGGGAAAAACTGTTTTTT.

A single count supports this clone. The chain uses TRBV2 and TRBJ1-1; no clear D. The length of the CDR3 is 13 residues. Germline-derived CDR1 and CDR2 are SNHLY and FYNNEI. V was clipped by 7 bases and J by 3 bases, with 12 bases between them. CDR3 nucleotides: TGTGCCAGCAACCGGGGAAGTCACACTGAAGCTTTCTTT. The encoded protein is CASNRGSHTEAFF.

The J gene is TRBJ2-1, the V gene TRBV6-5, with 7 bases fitting TRBD1. The V gene end was trimmed by 6 bases and the J gene end by 4 bases; junction bases not matched to a gene: 9. CDR1 MNHEY and CDR2 SVGAGI come from the germline V gene. The CDR3 totals 15 residues. CDR3 amino acids: CASSLTGDVYNEQFF. CDR3 nucleotide sequence: TGTGCCAGCAGCTTAACAGGGGATGTATACAATGAGCAGTTCTTC.

This chain joins TRBV9 and TRBJ2-1; 12 bases are shared with TRBD2. Per germline, CDR1 SGDLS and CDR2 YYNGEE. The CDR3 runs to 19 residues. V gave up 4 bases and J gave up 3 bases; unmatched junction bases: 14. The CDR3 nucleotides are TGTGCCAGCAGCTCCCGGACTAGCGGGGTGGGACCACACTACAATGAGCAGTTCTTC. Protein product: CASSSRTSGVGPHYNEQFF.

This clone was recorded once. The chain recombines TRBV7-2 with TRBJ1-1; 9 positions agree with TRBD1. The germline V gene has CDR1 SGHTA and CDR2 FQGNSA. The CDR3 extends over 15 amino acids. V lost 5 bases, J lost 1 base, and 5 bases stayed unmatched. Here the CDR3 reads CASSISDRGNTEAFF. The CDR3 nucleotides read TGTGCCAGCAGCATTTCGGACAGGGGGAACACTGAAGCTTTCTTT.

This rearrangement joins TRBV19 to TRBJ2-7, with 9 bases fitting TRBD2. Germline V lookup: CDR1 LNHDA, CDR2 SQIVND (reference sequence). The CDR3 is 13 amino acids. V was clipped by 6 bases and J by 2 bases; unmatched bases: 2. The CDR3 loop is CASSLAGPYEQYF. CDR3 sequence (DNA): TGTGCCAGTAGCCTAGCGGGGCCCTACGAGCAGTACTTC.